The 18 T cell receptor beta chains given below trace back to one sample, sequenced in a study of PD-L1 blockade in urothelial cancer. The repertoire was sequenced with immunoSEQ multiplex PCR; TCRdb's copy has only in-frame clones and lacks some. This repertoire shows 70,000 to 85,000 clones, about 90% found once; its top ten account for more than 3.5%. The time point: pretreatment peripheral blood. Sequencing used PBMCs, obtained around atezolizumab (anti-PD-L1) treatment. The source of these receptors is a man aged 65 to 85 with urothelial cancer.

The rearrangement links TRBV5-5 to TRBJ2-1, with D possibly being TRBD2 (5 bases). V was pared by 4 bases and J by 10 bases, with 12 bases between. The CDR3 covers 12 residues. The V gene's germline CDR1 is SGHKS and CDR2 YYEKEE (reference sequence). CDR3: CASSPTKTEQFF. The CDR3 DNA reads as TGTGCCAGCAGCCCGACTAAGACCGAGCAGTTCTTC.

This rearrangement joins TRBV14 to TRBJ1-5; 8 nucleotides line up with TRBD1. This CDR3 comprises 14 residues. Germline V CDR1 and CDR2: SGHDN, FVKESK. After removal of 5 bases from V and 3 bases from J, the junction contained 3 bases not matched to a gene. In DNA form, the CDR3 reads TGTGCCAGCAGCGGGACAGGATTCAATCAGCCCCAGCATTTT. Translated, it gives CASSGTGFNQPQHF.

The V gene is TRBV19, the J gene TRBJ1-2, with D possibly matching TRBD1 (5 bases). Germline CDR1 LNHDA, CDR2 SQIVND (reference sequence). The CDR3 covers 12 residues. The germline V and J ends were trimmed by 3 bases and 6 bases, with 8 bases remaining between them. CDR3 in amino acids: CASSIAGHGYTF. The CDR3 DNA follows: TGTGCCAGTAGTATTGCAGGGCATGGCTACACCTTC.

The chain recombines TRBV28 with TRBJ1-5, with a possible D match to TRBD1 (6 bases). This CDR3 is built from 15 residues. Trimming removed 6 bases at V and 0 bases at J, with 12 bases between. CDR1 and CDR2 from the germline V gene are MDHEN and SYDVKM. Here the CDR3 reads CASSPGQHSNQPQHF. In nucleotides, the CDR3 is TGTGCCAGCAGCCCCGGACAGCATAGCAATCAGCCCCAGCATTTT.

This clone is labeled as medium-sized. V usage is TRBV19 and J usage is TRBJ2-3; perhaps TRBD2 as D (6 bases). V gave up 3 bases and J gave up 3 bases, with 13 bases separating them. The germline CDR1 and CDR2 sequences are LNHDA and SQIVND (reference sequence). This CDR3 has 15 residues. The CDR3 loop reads CASSIGTGHTDTQYF. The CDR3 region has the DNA TGTGCCAGTAGTATCGGGACTGGCCATACAGATACGCAGTATTTT.

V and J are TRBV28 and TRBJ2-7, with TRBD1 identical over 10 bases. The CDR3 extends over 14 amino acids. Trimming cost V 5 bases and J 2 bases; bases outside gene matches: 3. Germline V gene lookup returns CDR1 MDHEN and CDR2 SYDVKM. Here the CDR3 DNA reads TGTGCCAGCAGTATAGGACAGGGGGCCTACGAGCAGTACTTC. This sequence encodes CASSIGQGAYEQYF.

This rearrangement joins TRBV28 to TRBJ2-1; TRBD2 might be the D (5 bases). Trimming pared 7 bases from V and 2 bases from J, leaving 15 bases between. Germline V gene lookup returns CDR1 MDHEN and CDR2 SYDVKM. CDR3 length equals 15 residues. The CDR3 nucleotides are TGTGCCAGCAAGGCAGGTGGGAGCGCCTACAATGAGCAGTTCTTC. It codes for CASKAGGSAYNEQFF.

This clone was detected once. CDR3 protein: CASRNRVEQYF. In DNA form, the CDR3 reads TGTGCCAGCAGAAACAGGGTCGAGCAGTACTTC. The chain joins TRBV6-1 to TRBJ2-7, with D perhaps TRBD1 (6 bases). This CDR3 is built from 11 residues. V gave up 6 bases and J gave up 6 bases, with 9 bases separating them. Germline assignment: CDR1 MNHNS and CDR2 SASEGT.

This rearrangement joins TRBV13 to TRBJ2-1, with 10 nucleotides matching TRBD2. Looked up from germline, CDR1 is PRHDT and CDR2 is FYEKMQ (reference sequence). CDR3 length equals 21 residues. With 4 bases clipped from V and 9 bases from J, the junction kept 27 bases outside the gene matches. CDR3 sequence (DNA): TGTGCCAGCAGCTCGACACTAGGCCCGGGACTAGCGCCTTTTAGGGGCAGTGAGCAGTTCTTC. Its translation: CASSSTLGPGLAPFRGSEQFF.

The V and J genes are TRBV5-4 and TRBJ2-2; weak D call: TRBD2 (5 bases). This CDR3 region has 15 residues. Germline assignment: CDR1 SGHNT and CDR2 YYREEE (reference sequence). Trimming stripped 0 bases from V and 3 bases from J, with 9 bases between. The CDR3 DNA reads TGTGCCAGCAGCTTGGTGGGAGTAGACACCGGGGAGCTGTTTTTT. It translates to CASSLVGVDTGELFF. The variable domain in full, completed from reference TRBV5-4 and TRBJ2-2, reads ETGVTQSPTHLIKTRGQQVTLRCSSQSGHNTVSWYQQALGQGPQFIFQYYREEENGRGNFPPRFSGLQFPNYSSELNVNALELDDSALYLCASSLVGVDTGELFFGEGSRLTVL.

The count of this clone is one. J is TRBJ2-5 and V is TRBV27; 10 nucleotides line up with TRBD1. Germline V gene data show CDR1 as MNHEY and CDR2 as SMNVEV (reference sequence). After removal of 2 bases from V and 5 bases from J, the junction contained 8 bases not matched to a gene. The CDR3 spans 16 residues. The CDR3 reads CASSLGGQGRAETQYF. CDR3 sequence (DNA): TGTGCCAGCAGTTTAGGGGGACAGGGGAGGGCGGAGACCCAGTACTTC.

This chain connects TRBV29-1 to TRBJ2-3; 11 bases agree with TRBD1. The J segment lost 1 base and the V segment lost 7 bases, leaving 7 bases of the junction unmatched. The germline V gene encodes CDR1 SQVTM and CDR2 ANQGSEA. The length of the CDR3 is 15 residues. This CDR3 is CSARGTGGGTDTQYF. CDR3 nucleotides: TGCAGCGCCCGGGGGACAGGGGGTGGCACAGATACGCAGTATTTT.

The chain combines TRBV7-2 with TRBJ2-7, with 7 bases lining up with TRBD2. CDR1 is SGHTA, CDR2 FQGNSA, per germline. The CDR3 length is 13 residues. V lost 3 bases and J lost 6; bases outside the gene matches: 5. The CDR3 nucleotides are TGTGCCAGCAGCTTGATGGGAGGGTCCGAGCAGTACTTC. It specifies CASSLMGGSEQYF.

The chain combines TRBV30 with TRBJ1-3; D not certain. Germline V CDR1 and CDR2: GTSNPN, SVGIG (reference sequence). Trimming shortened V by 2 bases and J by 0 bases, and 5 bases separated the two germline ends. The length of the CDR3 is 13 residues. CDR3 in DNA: TGTGCCTGGAGTTGGAGCTCTGGAAACACCATATATTTT. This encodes CAWSWSSGNTIYF.

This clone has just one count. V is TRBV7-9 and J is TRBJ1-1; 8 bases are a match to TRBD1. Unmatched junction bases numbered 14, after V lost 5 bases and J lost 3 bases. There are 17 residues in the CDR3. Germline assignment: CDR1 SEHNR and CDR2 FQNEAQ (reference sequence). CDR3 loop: CASSPPVADRVYTEAFF. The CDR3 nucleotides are TGTGCCAGCAGCCCCCCAGTCGCGGACAGGGTTTACACTGAAGCTTTCTTT.

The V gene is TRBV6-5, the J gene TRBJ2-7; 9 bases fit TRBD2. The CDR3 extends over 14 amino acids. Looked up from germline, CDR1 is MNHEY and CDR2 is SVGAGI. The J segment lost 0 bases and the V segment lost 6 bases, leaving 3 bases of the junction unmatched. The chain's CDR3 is CASRLAGASYEQYF. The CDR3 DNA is TGTGCCAGCAGACTAGCGGGTGCCTCCTACGAGCAGTACTTC.

DNA of the CDR3: TGCGCCAGCAGCGGGGGGACAGGGAAGCAGTTCTTC. Residues: CASSGGTGKQFF. V and J are TRBV5-1 and TRBJ2-1, with TRBD1 identical over 9 bases. Trimming cost V 4 bases and J 11 bases; bases outside gene matches: 4. This CDR3 has 12 residues. Germline V gene sequence: CDR1 SGHRS, CDR2 YFSETQ.

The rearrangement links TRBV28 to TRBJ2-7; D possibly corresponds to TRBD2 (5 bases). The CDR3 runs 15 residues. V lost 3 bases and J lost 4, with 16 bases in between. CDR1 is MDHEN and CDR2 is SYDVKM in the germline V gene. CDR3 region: CASSFPTGVEYEQYF. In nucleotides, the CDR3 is TGTGCCAGCAGTTTCCCAACCGGGGTAGAGTACGAGCAGTACTTC.